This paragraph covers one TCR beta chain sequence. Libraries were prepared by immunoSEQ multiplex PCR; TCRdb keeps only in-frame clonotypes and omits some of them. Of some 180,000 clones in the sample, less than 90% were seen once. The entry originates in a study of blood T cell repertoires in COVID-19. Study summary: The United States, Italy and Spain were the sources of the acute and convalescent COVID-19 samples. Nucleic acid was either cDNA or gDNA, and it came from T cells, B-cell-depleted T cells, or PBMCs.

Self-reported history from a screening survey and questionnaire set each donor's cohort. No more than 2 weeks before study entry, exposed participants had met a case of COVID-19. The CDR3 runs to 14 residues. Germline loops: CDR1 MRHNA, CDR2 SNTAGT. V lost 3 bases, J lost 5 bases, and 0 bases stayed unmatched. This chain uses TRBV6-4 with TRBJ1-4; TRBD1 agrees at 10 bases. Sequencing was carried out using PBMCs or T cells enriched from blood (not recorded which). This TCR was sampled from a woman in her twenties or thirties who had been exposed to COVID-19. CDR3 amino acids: CASSEGQGNEKLFF. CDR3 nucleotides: TGTGCCAGCAGTGAGGGACAGGGGAATGAAAAACTGTTTTTT.